Detailed here is one T cell receptor (beta chain). Trimming cost V 1 base and J 11 bases, with 8 bases left between them. CDR3 length equals 11 residues. Looked up from germline, CDR1 is SNHLY and CDR2 is FYNNEI. A J-beta primer mix and a sample-barcoded 5' primer were used in a second PCR of roughly 6 to 11 cycles. TCRdb reanalysed the 5' RACE reads using MiXCR and keeps one entry per CDR3 protein. The data contain about 800,000 distinct CDR3 sequences, 20% to 25% of them singletons. The data were obtained in a study of blood T cells in healthy people across ages. The sample also formed part of further work on T cells of mothers and their children.

The material sequenced was blood. This TCR derives from a boy between 10 and 17 years old in good health. This chain links TRBV2 with TRBJ1-1; D gene ambiguous. The CDR3 coding sequence is TGTGCCAGCAGTGAAGGCGAGTTGGCTTTCTTT. Encoded protein: CASSEGELAFF. The full variable domain, completed using reference TRBV2 and TRBJ1-1, is EPEVTQTPSHQVTQMGQEVILRCVPISNHLYFYWYRQILGQKVEFLVSFYNNEISEKSEIFDDQFSVERPDGSNFTLKIRSTKLEDSAMYFCASSEGELAFFGQGTRLTVV.